The 13 T cell receptor beta chains below were found in one sample sequenced in a study of cytotoxic CD8 clonotypes in ibrutinib-treated CLL (dated by TCRdb to about 2021). According to the study, the label for this sample's time point signals: approximately eleven months on ibrutinib. The library was prepared using the immunoSEQ multiplex PCR assay. Imported from immuneACCESS, the table was reduced by TCRdb to in-frame sequences with V and J called. These copies leave out some clones; in studies compared against another copy, an unresolved V gene accounts for under half, and the cause of the remainder is not known. Present in this sample are around 97,000 clones, approximately 78% of which were seen just once. In total, the top ten clones hold 32% of the sample. The material sequenced was PBMCs, taken after 12 months of ibrutinib treatment. The source is a human donor with chronic lymphocytic leukemia.

The rearrangement links TRBV25-1 to TRBJ1-5; the D gene is possibly TRBD1 (6 bases). The CDR3 runs 17 residues. The V gene lost 6 bases and the J gene lost 0 bases, with 18 bases spanning the gap. Germline V gene lookup returns CDR1 MGHDK and CDR2 SYGVNS. CDR3 bases: TGTGCCAGCAGACCCTCGGGGGGCGATTATAGCAATCAGCCCCAGCATTTT. It encodes CASRPSGGDYSNQPQHF.

This chain links TRBV6-5 with TRBJ2-1; 8 bases line up with TRBD2. Germline CDR1 and CDR2: MNHEY and SVGAGI. The CDR3 runs 15 residues. Trimming at V came to 0 bases and at J to 9 bases, leaving 7 bases not matched to a gene. The CDR3 region is CASSYSSGGALEQFF. Here the CDR3 DNA reads TGTGCCAGCAGTTACTCGTCCGGGGGGGCCCTTGAGCAGTTCTTC.

This clone was observed a single time. The rearrangement joins TRBV2 to TRBJ1-4; D is perhaps TRBD1 (6 bases). Deletions cut 6 bases from V and 0 bases from J, with 11 bases between. The CDR3 is 15 residues long. Germline V CDR1 and CDR2: SNHLY, FYNNEI. The DNA for the CDR3 is TGTGCCAGCAGGGGAAACAGGGCAACTAATGAAAAACTGTTTTTT. Amino acid sequence: CASRGNRATNEKLFF.

A single count supports this clone. The chain recombines TRBV4-1 with TRBJ1-2; 7 bases are shared with TRBD1. The CDR3 length is 14 residues. Germline lookup yields CDR1 MGHRA and CDR2 YSYEKL. V was clipped by 4 bases and J by 1 base; unmatched bases: 3. CDR3 amino acids: CASSLGDSNYGYTF. CDR3 sequence (DNA): TGCGCCAGCAGCCTGGGGGACAGTAACTATGGCTACACCTTC.

The table lists this clone with a few counts. The chain uses TRBV7-3 and TRBJ2-5; 7 bases are shared with TRBD2. The CDR3 loop spans 14 amino acids. Looked up from germline, CDR1 is SGHTA and CDR2 is FQGTGA. Losses at the gene ends were 5 bases for V and 2 bases for J; bases not matched to a gene: 5. CDR3 sequence: CASSAMGGQETQYF. In nucleotides, the CDR3 is TGTGCCAGCAGCGCCATGGGGGGGCAAGAGACCCAGTACTTC.

The CDR3 is CASTPLANTGELFF. The CDR3 nucleotides are TGTGCCAGCACCCCTTTGGCGAACACCGGGGAGCTGTTTTTT. V gene TRBV7-2 combines with J gene TRBJ2-2; D gene ambiguous. The CDR3 has 14 residues. V gave up 7 bases and J gave up 0 bases, with 9 bases separating them. Germline V gene lookup returns CDR1 SGHTA and CDR2 FQGNSA.

In this sample, this clone turned up once. Other DNA sequences of this sample code for an identical CDR3. This chain joins TRBV12-5 and TRBJ1-1; D possibly corresponds to TRBD1 (5 bases). The germline gives CDR1 LGHNT, CDR2 FRNRAP. This CDR3 spans 15 amino acids. The V and J ends lost 6 bases and 0 bases respectively, with 14 bases between them. The CDR3, as DNA: TGTGCTAGTGGGCCGCCTCGGGGCCTGAACACTGAAGCTTTCTTT. Protein product: CASGPPRGLNTEAFF. Drawing the rest from reference TRBV12-5 and TRBJ1-1, the complete variable domain is DARVTQTPRHKVTEMGQEVTMRCQPILGHNTVFWYRQTMMQGLELLAYFRNRAPLDDSGMPKDRFSAEMPDATLATLKIQPSEPRDSAVYFCASGPPRGLNTEAFFGQGTRLTVV.

The CDR3 nucleotides read TGTGCCAGTAGTATGAATGACCGATACAATCAGCCCCAGCATTTT. Translation: CASSMNDRYNQPQHF. V is TRBV19 and J is TRBJ1-5, with D uncertain. The V gene lost 3 bases and the J gene lost 3 bases, with 12 bases spanning the gap. The CDR3 has 15 amino acids. CDR1 is LNHDA and CDR2 is SQIVND in the germline V gene (reference sequence).

The chain carries TRBV5-8 and TRBJ1-3; tentative D call: TRBD1 (6 bases). The germline V and J ends were trimmed by 5 bases and 0 bases, with 18 bases remaining between them. CDR3 length equals 17 residues. Germline CDR1 SGHTS, CDR2 YDEGEE. The CDR3 nucleotides are TGTGCCAGCAGTTACGAACGGGGGCGCAACTCTGGAAACACCATATATTTT. Amino acids: CASSYERGRNSGNTIYF. Filled out from reference TRBV5-8 and TRBJ1-3, the complete variable domain reads EAGVTQSPTHLIKTRGQQATLRCSPISGHTSVYWYQQALGLGLQFLLWYDEGEERNRGNFPPRFSGRQFPNYSSELNVNALELEDSALYLCASSYERGRNSGNTIYFGEGSWLTVV.

The V and J genes are TRBV6-6 and TRBJ1-6, with D possibly TRBD1 on 5 matching bases. V was cut by 6 bases and J by 6 bases, with 15 bases left in between. The CDR3 runs 15 residues. Germline CDR1 and CDR2: MNHNY and SVGAGI (reference sequence). CDR3 DNA sequence: TGTGCCAGCAGCTACACAGGATTTGGTAATTCACCCCTCCACTTT. Its protein is CASSYTGFGNSPLHF.

The CDR3 spells CASSPGAETQYF. CDR3 nucleotides: TGTGCCAGTTCCCCGGGGGCGGAGACCCAGTACTTC. The chain is built from TRBV6-1 and TRBJ2-5; D assignment may be TRBD1 or TRBD2 (6 bases each). This CDR3 has 12 residues. In germline, CDR1 is MNHNS, CDR2 SASEGT. The ends were cut back, 9 bases at V and 5 bases at J, with 13 bases in the middle.

This chain joins TRBV25-1 and TRBJ2-5; D might be TRBD1 (6 bases). The CDR3 extends over 14 amino acids. Germline lookup yields CDR1 MGHDK and CDR2 SYGVNS. V dropped 6 bases and J dropped 4 bases, with 15 bases sitting between them. In nucleotides, the CDR3 is TGTGCCAGCAGCGCGACTGGGGGCGGAGAGACCCAGTACTTC. Its translation is CASSATGGGETQYF.

This sequence joins TRBV30 and TRBJ2-2, with D possibly being TRBD1 or TRBD2 (5 bases each). This CDR3 spans 12 amino acids. Germline CDR1 reads GTSNPN; CDR2 reads SVGIG (reference sequence). V lost 4 bases and J lost 6, with 9 bases in between. The CDR3 nucleotides are TGTGCCTGGATGTGGGGGTCCGGGGAGCTGTTTTTT. Its protein product is CAWMWGSGELFF.